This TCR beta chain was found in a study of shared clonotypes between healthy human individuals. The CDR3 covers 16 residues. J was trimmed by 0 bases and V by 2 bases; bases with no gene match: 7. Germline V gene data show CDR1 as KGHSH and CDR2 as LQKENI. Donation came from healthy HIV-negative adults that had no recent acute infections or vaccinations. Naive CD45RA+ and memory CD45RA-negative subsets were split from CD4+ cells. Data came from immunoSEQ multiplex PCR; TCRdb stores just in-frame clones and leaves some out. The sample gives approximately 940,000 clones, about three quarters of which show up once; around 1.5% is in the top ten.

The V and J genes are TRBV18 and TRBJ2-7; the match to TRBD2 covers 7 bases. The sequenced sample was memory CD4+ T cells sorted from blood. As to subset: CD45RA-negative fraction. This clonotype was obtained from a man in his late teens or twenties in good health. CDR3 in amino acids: CASSPGLAGPSYEQYF. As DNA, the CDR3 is TGTGCCAGCTCACCAGGTTTAGCGGGCCCCTCCTACGAGCAGTACTTC.